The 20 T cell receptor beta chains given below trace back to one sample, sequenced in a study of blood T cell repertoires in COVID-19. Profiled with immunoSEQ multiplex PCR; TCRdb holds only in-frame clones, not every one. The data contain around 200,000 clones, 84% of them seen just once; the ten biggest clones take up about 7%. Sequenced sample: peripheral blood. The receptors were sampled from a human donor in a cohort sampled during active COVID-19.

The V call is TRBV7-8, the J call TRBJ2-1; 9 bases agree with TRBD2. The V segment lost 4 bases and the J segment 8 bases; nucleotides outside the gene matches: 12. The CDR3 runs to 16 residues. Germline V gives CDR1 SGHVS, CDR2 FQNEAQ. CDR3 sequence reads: CASSYRTGLATDEQFF. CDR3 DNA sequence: TGTGCCAGCAGCTACAGAACCGGACTAGCGACGGATGAGCAGTTCTTC.

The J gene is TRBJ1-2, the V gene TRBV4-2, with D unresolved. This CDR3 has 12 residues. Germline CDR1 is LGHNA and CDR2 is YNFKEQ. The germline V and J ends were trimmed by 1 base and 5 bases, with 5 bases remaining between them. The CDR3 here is CASSQVSYGYTF. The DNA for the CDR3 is TGTGCCAGCAGCCAAGTTTCGTATGGCTACACCTTC.

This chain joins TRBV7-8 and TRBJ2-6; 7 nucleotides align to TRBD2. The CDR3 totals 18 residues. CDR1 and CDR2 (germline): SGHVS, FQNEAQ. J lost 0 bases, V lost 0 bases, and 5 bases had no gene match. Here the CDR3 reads CASSLAGGSLSGANVLTF. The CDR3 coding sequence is TGTGCCAGCAGCTTAGCGGGGGGGTCCCTCTCTGGGGCCAACGTCCTGACTTTC.

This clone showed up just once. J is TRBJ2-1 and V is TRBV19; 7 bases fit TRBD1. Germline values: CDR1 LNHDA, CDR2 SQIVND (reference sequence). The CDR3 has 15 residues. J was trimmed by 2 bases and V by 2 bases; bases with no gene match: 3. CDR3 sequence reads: CASSINRGPYNEQFF. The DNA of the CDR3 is TGTGCCAGTAGTATAAACAGGGGACCCTACAATGAGCAGTTCTTC.

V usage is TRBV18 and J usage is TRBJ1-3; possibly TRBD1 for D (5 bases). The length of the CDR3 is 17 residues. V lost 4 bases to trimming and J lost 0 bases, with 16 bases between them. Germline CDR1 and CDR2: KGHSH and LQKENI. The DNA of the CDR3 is TGTGCCAGCTCACTCAATAGGGGTGGAAGCTCTGGAAACACCATATATTTT. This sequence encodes CASSLNRGGSSGNTIYF.

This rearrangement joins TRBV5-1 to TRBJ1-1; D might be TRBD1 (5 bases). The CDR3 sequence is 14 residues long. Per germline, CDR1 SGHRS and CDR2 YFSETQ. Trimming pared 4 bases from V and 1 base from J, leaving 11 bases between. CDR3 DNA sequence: TGCGCCAGCAGCCCTAGGGGTACGAACACTGAAGCTTTCTTT. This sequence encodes CASSPRGTNTEAFF. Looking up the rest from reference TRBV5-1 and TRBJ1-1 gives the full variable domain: KAGVTQTPRYLIKTRGQQVTLSCSPISGHRSVSWYQQTPGQGLQFLFEYFSETQRNKGNFPGRFSGRQFSNSRSEMNVSTLELGDSALYLCASSPRGTNTEAFFGQGTRLTVV.

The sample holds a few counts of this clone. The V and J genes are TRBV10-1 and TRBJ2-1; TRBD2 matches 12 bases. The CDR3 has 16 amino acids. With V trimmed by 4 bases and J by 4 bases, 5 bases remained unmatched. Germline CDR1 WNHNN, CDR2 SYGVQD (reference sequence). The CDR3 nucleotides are TGCGCCAGCAGTGGCCCGACTAGCGGGGGATACAATGAGCAGTTCTTC. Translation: CASSGPTSGGYNEQFF.

The CDR3 DNA is TGTGCCAGCAGCTGGGGACAGGGGAGTAATCAGCCCCAGCATTTT. Translating gives CASSWGQGSNQPQHF. J is TRBJ1-5 and V is TRBV5-5, with 10 bases lining up with TRBD1. Germline V gene lookup returns CDR1 SGHKS and CDR2 YYEKEE (reference sequence). V dropped 3 bases and J dropped 4; count of bases not matched to a gene: 4. This CDR3 is 15 amino acids long.

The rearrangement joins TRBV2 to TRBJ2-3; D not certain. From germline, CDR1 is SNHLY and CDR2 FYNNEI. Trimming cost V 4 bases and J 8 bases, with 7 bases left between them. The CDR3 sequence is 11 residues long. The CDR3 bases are TGTGCCAGCAGTGCGAAGAGTACGCAGTATTTT. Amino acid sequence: CASSAKSTQYF.

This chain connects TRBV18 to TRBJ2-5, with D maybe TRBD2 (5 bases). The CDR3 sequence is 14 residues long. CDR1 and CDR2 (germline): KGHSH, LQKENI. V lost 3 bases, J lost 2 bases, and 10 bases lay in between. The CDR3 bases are TGTGCCAGCTCACCGCCCGGGATACAAGAGACCCAGTACTTC. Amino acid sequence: CASSPPGIQETQYF.

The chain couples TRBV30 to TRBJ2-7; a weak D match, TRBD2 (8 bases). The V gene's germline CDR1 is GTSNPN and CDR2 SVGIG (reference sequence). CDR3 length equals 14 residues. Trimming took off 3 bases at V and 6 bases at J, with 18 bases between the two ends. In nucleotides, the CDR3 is TGTGCCTGGAGATTGGGCAGGGGGACTAGCGAGCAGTACTTC. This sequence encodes CAWRLGRGTSEQYF.

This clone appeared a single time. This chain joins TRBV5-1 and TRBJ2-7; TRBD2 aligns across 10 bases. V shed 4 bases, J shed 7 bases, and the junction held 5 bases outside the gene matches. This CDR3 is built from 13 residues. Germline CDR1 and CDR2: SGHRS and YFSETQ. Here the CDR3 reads CASSHLSGGEQYF. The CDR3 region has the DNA TGCGCCAGCAGCCATCTTAGCGGGGGGGAGCAGTACTTC.

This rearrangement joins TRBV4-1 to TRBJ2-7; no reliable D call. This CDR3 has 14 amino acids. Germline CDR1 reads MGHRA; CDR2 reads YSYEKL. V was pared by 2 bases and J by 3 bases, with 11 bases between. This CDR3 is CASSQPSRLYEQYF. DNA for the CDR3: TGCGCCAGCAGCCAACCTTCCAGGCTCTACGAGCAGTACTTC.

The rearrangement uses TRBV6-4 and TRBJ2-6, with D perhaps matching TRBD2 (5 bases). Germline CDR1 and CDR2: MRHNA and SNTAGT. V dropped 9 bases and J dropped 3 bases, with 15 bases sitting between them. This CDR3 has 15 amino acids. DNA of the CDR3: TGTGCCAGTATGTACCCGGGAAGTGGGGCCAACGTCCTGACTTTC. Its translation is CASMYPGSGANVLTF.

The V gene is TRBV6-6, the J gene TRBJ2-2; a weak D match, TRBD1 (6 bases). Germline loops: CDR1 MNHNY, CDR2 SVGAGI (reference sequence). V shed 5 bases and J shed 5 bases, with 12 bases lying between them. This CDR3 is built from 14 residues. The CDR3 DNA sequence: TGTGCCAGCAGTCCCTCAGGGGAAACCGGGGAGCTGTTTTTT. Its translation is CASSPSGETGELFF.

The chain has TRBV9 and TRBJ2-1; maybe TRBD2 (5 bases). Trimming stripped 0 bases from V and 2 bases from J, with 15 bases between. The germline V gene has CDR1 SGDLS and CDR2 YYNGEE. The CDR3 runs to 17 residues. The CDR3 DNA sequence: TGTGCCAGCAGCGTAGGGATGGGTAGGAGGACCTACAATGAGCAGTTCTTC. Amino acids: CASSVGMGRRTYNEQFF.

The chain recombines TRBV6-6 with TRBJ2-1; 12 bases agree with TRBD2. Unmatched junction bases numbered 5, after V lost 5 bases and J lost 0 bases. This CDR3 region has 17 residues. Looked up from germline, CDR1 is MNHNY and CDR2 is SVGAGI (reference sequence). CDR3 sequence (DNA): TGTGCCAGCAGTCCCGGACTAGCGGGGAGCTCCTACAATGAGCAGTTCTTC. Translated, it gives CASSPGLAGSSYNEQFF.

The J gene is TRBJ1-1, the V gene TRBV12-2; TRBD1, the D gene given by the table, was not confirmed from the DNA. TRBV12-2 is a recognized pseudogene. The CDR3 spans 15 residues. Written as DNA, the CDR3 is TGTGCAAGTCGCCTTTTAGGGACAGTGAACACTGAAGCTTTCTTT. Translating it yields CASRLLGTVNTEAFF.

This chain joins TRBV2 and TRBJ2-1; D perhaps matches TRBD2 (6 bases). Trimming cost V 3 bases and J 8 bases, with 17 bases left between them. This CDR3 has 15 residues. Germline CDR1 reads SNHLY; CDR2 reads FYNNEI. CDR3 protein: CASSDPATRSDEQFF. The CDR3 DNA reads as TGTGCCAGCAGTGACCCGGCGACTAGATCGGATGAGCAGTTCTTC.

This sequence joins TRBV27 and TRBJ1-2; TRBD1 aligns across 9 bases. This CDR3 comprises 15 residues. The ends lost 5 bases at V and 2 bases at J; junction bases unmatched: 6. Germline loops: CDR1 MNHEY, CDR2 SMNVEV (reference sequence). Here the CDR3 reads CASSRRQGVNYGYTF. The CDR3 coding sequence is TGTGCCAGCAGTCGACGACAGGGGGTGAACTATGGCTACACCTTC.